This TCR beta chain appears in the sequencing data of a study of vaccination and CD4 T cells after COVID-19. Study context: Control cultures used a CEFX viral epitope pool, an HIV-1 Nef peptide pool, or no peptide.

Treatment specified: roughly ten-day PBMC culture with coronavirus spike peptide pools or control peptides (ViraFEST assay). Peptide-pool expansion of antigen-specific T cells preceded TCR sequencing in ViraFEST. With the Oncomine TCR Beta short-read assay, DNA from cultured CD4+ T cells was sequenced. MiXCR was run by TCRdb on the PCR reads, yielding one entry per CDR3 protein. Altogether just over 15,000 distinct CDR3 sequences are present, 45% to 65% being singletons, with the ten largest covering about an eighth. Turning to this clonotype: Its antigen is currently unknown.

Germline-derived CDR1 and CDR2 are ENHRY and SYGVKD. This CDR3 is 14 amino acids long. V shed 6 bases and J 8 bases; nucleotides not matched to a gene: 6. This rearrangement joins TRBV10-3 to TRBJ2-1; 11 nucleotides line up with TRBD1. The source of this sequence is a human donor who had recovered from COVID-19. The sample was CD4+ T cells from blood, cultured in vitro. This chain's CDR3 is CAISRTGGEDEQFF. The CDR3 coding sequence is TGTGCCATCAGCAGGACAGGGGGCGAGGATGAGCAGTTCTTC.